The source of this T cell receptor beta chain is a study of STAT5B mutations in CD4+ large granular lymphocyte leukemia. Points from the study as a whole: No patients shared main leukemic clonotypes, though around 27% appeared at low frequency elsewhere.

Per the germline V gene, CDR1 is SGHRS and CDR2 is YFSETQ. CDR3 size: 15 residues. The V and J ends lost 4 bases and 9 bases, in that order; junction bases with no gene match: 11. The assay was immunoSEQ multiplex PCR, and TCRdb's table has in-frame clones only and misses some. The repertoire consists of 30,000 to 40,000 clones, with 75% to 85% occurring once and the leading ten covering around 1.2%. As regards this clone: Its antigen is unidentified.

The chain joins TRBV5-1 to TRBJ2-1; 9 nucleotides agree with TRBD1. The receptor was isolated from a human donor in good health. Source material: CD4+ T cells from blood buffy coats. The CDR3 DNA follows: TGCGCCAGCAGCCAACTACAGGGGGCCGGCGGTGAGCAGTTCTTC. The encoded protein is CASSQLQGAGGEQFF.